Described below is a single TCR beta chain sequence and its context. Its antigen has not been determined. No base quality values were provided; no much bigger clone lies one nucleotide off. The data belong to a study of blood T cells in healthy people across ages (dated by TCRdb to between 2015 and 2017). General notes on the study: In model experiments, template switching captured roughly one uniquely barcoded TCR beta cDNA molecule for every two T cells. Using deep sequencing normalized with unique cDNA molecular identifiers, the study measured how TCR beta repertoire diversity changes with age. The donors were split into four age groups: young (average 16 years), middle-aged (over 35), aged (over 55) and long-lived (roughly 77). Donors of different ages were randomly distributed across sequencing lanes to avoid experimental bias. Using the same blood draw, the study looked at two additional independent replicas of 1 million unique cDNA reads for two donors, one aged 18 to 29 and the other aged 80 or older.

Overall study results and their limits: The long-lived group showed more naive CD4+ T cells, fewer expanded clones and increased TCR diversity than the aged group, suggesting age selection. Because the CMV infection status of the donors was unknown, age-related changes in expanded clonotypes may potentially have been confounded. Bulk unsorted PBMC profiling prevented conclusive comparison of naive and antigen-experienced compartments. Observed TCR beta diversity per million T cells fell roughly linearly with age, and a significant reduction was already apparent by age about 43. Total diversity estimates from one million sequenced T cells were considered lower bounds and underestimates. The percentage of naive T cells measured by flow cytometry correlated strongly with observed TCR beta diversity.

The method behind the library was 5' RACE. The sample was run on an Illumina HiSeq 2500. A second PCR of about 7 to 12 cycles was run with a J-beta primer mix and a sample-barcoded 5' primer. A unique molecular identifier was introduced onto each TCR beta cDNA molecule by a template-switch 5' adaptor carrying 12 random nucleotides. Each sample yielded at least 2.5 million CDR3-containing paired-end reads. All of the RNA was converted into first-strand cDNA using the Mint cDNA synthesis kit, with a TRBC-specific oligonucleotide serving as the primer. After uracil-DNA glycosylase treatment, a first 18-cycle PCR used universal primers M1SS and BC2_uni_R on all cDNA. The original pipeline was this. For normalization, 1 million high-quality reads, each with a distinct molecular identifier, were randomly selected from each sample. Reads sharing molecular identifiers were discarded rather than binned into consensus sequences. MiTCR, set to a Q25 quality threshold and the strictest error-elimination algorithm, was used for CDR3 identification, clonotype clustering and error correction. A nonparametric unseen species model using Euler transformation provided a lower-bound estimate of total TCR beta diversity. The public reads were run again by TCRdb, first through fastp at Q25 and then through MiXCR, and only productive beta chains were kept. Each record represents a unique CDR3 protein, reported with the most common genes and DNA among its rows. TCRdb's processing, not the authors' own work, is the source of the V and J calls. The sample table records over a million distinct CDR3 sequences; around 59% of these occur just once. The top ten clones comprise 6.5% to 8% of the sample.

The germline V gene provides CDR1 MNHEY and CDR2 SVGEGT. Trimming at the junction amounts to 7 bases on V and 4 bases on J, and the germline ends lie 7 bases apart. From cysteine to phenylalanine, the CDR3 is 12 amino acids long. The kept DNA is CDR3 alone, 36 bases in frame from the first base. Donors were 40 or so systemically healthy Caucasian individuals from Russia aged about 6 to 100 years. Roughly 9 milliliters of peripheral blood were drawn from each donor into EDTA-treated Vacutainer tubes. Ficoll-Paque density-gradient centrifugation was used to isolate PBMCs, with at least 6.5 million per sample. Total RNA, at least 6 micrograms per sample, was extracted from PBMCs with Trizol reagent. For every donor, flow cytometry on a PBMC aliquot measured the percentage of naive CD45RAhigh/CD27high T cells.

This receptor was identified in a man aged 18 to 35 in good health. Sequenced: blood. The chain was built from TRBV6-2 or TRBV6-3 and TRBJ1-4; the D gene is unclear. The CDR3 amino acid sequence is: CASTSINEKLFF. Read as DNA, the sequence is TGTGCCAGCACCTCTATTAATGAAAAACTGTTTTTT.